Below, 6 T cell receptor beta chains from the same sample are listed, as sequenced in a study of blood T cells in healthy people across ages. Primers used in a second PCR of roughly 7 to 12 cycles were a sample-barcoded 5' primer and a J-beta primer mix. Each CDR3 protein is one row after TCRdb ran MiXCR on the 5' RACE reads. The sample lists some 750,000 distinct CDR3 sequences, 22% occurring once. The specimen sequenced was blood. The receptors originated from a man aged 65 to 85 in good health.

This clonotype has a handful of counts. The CDR3: CASSSPGDGATEAFF. The CDR3 DNA follows: TGTGCCAGCAGCTCTCCGGGTGACGGGGCTACTGAAGCTTTCTTT. V and J are TRBV7-9 and TRBJ1-1; tentatively, D is TRBD1 (5 bases). This CDR3 is built from 15 residues. V shed 4 bases and J shed 5 bases, with 17 bases lying between them. Germline CDR1 reads SEHNR; CDR2 reads FQNEAQ (reference sequence).

This clonotype has only a few counts. CDR3 coding DNA: TGCAGTGCTAGTCCCCAGCCTCGCATTCAGTACTTC. Translating it yields CSASPQPRIQYF. The J gene is TRBJ2-4, the V gene TRBV20-1, with D hard to call. This CDR3 has 12 residues. Germline V gives CDR1 DFQATT, CDR2 SNEGSKA (reference sequence). Trimming pared 3 bases from V and 9 bases from J, leaving 12 bases between.

V and J are TRBV10-2 and TRBJ1-1; D is uncertain. Germline V gene lookup returns CDR1 WSHSY and CDR2 SAAADI. CDR3 length equals 14 residues. V was cut by 6 bases and J by 0 bases, with 11 bases left in between. The CDR3, as DNA: TGCGCCAGCAGAAACTCGAATTTGAACACTGAAGCTTTCTTT. Translated: CASRNSNLNTEAFF.

As regards this clonotype: With a much larger clone just one base away, this may be a read error. The chain uses TRBV18 and TRBJ2-7; tentatively, D is TRBD1 or TRBD2 (5 bases each). Germline CDR1 is KGHSH and CDR2 is LQKENI. The CDR3 is made up of 14 amino acids. Here the CDR3 DNA reads TGTGCCAGCTCACCCAGGGAGAGCTCCTACGAGCGGTACTTC. It translates to CASSPRESSYERYF.

The V and J genes are TRBV12-3 or TRBV12-4 and TRBJ2-1; D call uncertain. Trimming removed 3 bases at V and 9 bases at J, with 12 bases between. There are 13 residues in the CDR3. CDR3 bases: TGTGCCAGCAGTTTTGCCAGAGACCTTGAGCAGTTCTTC. This codes for CASSFARDLEQFF.

This clonotype turned up a few times. The V call is TRBV24-1, the J call TRBJ2-3; 10 nucleotides agree with TRBD2. CDR1 KGHDR and CDR2 SFDVKD come from the germline V gene. The CDR3 contains 16 residues. V shed 4 bases, J shed 5 bases, and the junction held 8 bases outside the gene matches. The CDR3 DNA reads TGTGCCACCAGTGACCGAGCGGGAGGGAGGAGAGATACGCAGTATTTT. This encodes CATSDRAGGRRDTQYF.